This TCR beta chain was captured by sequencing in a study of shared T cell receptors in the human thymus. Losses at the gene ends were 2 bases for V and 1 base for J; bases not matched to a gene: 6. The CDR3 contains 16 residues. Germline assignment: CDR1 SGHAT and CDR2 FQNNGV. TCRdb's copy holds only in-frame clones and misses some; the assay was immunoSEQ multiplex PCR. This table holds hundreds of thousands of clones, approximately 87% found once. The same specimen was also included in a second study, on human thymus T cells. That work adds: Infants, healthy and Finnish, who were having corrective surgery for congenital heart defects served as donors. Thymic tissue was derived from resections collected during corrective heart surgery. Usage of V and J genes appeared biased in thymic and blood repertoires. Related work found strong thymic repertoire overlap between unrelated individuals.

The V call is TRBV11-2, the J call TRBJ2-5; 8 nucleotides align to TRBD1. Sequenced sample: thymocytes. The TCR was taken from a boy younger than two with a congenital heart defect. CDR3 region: CASSLNSGGIQETQYF. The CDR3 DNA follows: TGTGCCAGCAGCTTAAATTCAGGGGGCATCCAAGAGACCCAGTACTTC.